This T cell receptor beta chain originates from a study of shared clonotypes between healthy human individuals. Study as a whole: A few men and a couple of women, aged 18 to 49, were donors. Findings of the study overall: With few donors, the genetic and exposure-history diversity represented was limited. Researchers found naive subsets generally carried larger estimated richness than memory subsets.

CDR1 is SQVTM, CDR2 ANQGSEA, per germline. CDR3 length: 11 amino acids. Trimming stripped 7 bases from V and 5 bases from J, with 8 bases between. DNA at 150 to 200 ng, roughly 27,000 T cell genomes, went into sorted-subset replicate PCRs. Sequencing used immunoSEQ multiplex PCR; TCRdb keeps in-frame clones, though not all of them. Found here are 2 million to 2.5 million clones, roughly 94% of them singletons; the top ten hold about 1.1%. Note on this clone: Antigen unknown.

CD8 cells classed as naive were CD45RO-negative and positively selected for CCR7, excluding terminally differentiated effector memory CD45RA+ cells. This receptor was taken from a man aged 18 to 30 in good health. Material: naive CD8+ T cells sorted from blood. The chain links TRBV29-1 to TRBJ2-2; D is ambiguous. CDR3 loop: CSASSTGELFF. The CDR3 bases are TGCAGCGCCTCATCGACCGGGGAGCTGTTTTTT.